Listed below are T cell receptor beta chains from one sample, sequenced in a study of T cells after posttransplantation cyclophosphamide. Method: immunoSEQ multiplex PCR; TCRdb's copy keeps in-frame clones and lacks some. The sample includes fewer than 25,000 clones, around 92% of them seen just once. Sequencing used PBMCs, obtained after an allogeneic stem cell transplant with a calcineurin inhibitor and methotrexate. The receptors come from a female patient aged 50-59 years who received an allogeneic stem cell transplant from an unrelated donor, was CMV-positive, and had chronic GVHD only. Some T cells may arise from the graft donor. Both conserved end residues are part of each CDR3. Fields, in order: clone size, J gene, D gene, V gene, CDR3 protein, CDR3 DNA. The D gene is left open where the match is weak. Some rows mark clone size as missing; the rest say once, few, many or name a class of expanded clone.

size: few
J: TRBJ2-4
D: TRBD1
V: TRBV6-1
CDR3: CASSEGDRGDRGDKNIQYF
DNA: TGTGCCAGCAGTGAAGGAGACAGGGGGGACCGGGGCGACAAAAACATTCAGTACTTC

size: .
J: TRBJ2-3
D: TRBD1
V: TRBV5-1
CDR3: CASSRPGQSTDTQYF
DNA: TGCGCCAGCAGCCGTCCGGGACAGAGCACAGATACGCAGTATTTT

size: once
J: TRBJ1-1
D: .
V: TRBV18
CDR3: CASSTGPGGGLTEAFF
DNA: TGTGCCAGCTCAACTGGACCGGGGGGAGGACTCACTGAAGCTTTCTTT

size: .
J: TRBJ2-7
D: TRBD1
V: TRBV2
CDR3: CASPGGTGVNEQYF
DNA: TGTGCCAGCCCTGGCGGGACAGGGGTGAACGAGCAGTACTTC

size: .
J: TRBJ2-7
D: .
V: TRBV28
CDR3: CASSGTYEQYF
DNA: TGTGCCAGCAGCGGTACCTACGAGCAGTACTTC

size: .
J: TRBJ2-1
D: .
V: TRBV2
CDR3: CATLFKDSSYNEQFF
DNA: TGTGCCACCCTATTCAAGGACAGCTCCTACAATGAGCAGTTCTTC

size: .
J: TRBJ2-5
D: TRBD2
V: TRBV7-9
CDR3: CASSLSRTSGAETQYF
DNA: TGTGCCAGCAGCTTATCGCGGACTAGCGGTGCCGAGACCCAGTACTTC

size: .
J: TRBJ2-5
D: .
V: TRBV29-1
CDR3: CSVGLRASGGETQYF
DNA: TGCAGCGTTGGCTTGCGCGCTAGTGGGGGGGAGACCCAGTACTTC

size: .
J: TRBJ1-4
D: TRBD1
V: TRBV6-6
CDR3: CASSSTGSPNEKLFF
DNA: TGTGCCAGCAGCTCGACAGGGTCTCCTAATGAAAAACTGTTTTTT

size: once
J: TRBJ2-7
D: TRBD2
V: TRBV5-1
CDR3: CASSLGGRAFFYEQYF
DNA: TGCGCCAGCAGCTTGGGCGGGAGGGCCTTTTTTTACGAGCAGTACTTC

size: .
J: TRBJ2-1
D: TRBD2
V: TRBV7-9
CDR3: CASSSVRTSGSDEQFF
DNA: TGTGCCAGCAGCTCAGTGCGGACTAGCGGGAGCGATGAGCAGTTCTTC

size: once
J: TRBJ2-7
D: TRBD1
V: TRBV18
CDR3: CASSPQDRASYEQYF
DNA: TGTGCCAGCTCACCACAAGACAGGGCGTCCTACGAGCAGTACTTC

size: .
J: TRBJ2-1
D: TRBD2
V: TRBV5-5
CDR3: CASSSLAEYNEQFF
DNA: TGTGCCAGCAGCTCCCTAGCGGAGTACAATGAGCAGTTCTTC

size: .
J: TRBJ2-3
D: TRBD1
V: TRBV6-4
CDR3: CASSPRQGVVTQYF
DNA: TGTGCCAGCAGTCCCCGACAGGGTGTTGTTACGCAGTATTTT

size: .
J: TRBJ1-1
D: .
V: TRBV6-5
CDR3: CASSYLPGVGSEAFF
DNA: TGTGCCAGCAGTTACTTACCAGGGGTAGGATCAGAAGCTTTCTTT

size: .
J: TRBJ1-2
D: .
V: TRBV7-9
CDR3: CASSPEGQLIRAGYTF
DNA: TGTGCCAGCAGCCCCGAGGGACAACTCATTAGGGCTGGCTACACCTTC

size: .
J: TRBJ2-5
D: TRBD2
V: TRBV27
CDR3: CASSFLAGVETQYF
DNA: TGTGCCAGCAGTTTCCTAGCGGGAGTGGAGACCCAGTACTTC

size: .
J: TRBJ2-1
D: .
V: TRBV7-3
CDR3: CASSLTGTQYNEQFF
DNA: TGTGCCAGCAGCTTAACAGGGACACAGTACAATGAGCAGTTCTTC

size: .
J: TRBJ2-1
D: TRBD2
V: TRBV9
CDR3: CASSVGSSGRAVGNEQFF
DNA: TGTGCCAGCAGCGTAGGGTCTAGCGGGAGGGCCGTGGGCAATGAGCAGTTCTTC

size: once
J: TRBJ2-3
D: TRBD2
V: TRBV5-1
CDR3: CASSRTAGGDTQYF
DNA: TGCGCCAGCAGCCGGACAGCGGGAGGTGATACGCAGTATTTT

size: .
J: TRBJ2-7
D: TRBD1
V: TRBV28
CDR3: CASSPTGQGTYISYEQYF
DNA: TGTGCCAGCAGTCCGACCGGACAGGGGACATACATTTCCTACGAGCAGTACTTC

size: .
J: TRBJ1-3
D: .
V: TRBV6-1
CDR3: CASSTGLSGNTIYF
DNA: TGTGCCAGCTCGACAGGACTCTCTGGAAACACCATATATTTT

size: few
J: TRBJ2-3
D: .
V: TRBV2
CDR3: CASSRGHSSTDTQYF
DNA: TGTGCCAGCAGCCGCGGACACTCTAGCACAGATACGCAGTATTTT

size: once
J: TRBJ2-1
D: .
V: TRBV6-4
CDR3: CASKGSTDNLEQFF
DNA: TGTGCCAGCAAAGGTAGTACGGACAACCTCGAGCAGTTCTTC

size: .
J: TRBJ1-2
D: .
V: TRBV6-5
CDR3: CASTPRGGVSYGYTF
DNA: TGTGCCAGCACTCCCCGGGGGGGAGTTAGCTATGGCTACACCTTC